Listed below are T cell receptor beta chains from one sample, sequenced in a study of T cells in Graves' hyperthyroidism and ophthalmopathy. Each CDR3 protein gets one entry after TCRdb re-called the multiplex PCR reads with MiXCR. The data hold fewer than 900,000 distinct CDR3 sequences, with 16% observed a single time. The sequenced material came from blood. These receptors came from a man aged 18 to 30 with Graves' hyperthyroidism. CDR3s include the opening cysteine and the closing phenylalanine or tryptophan. Fields, in order: D gene, J gene, clone size, V gene, CDR3 DNA, CDR3 protein. A D gene is named only where the DNA matches it firmly. Size values are once, few and many counts, or a class for expanded clones, and some rows have none.

TRBD1,TRBJ1-1,.,TRBV3-1,TGTGCCAGCAGGGGGGTAGGGACAGAGAACACTGAAGCTTTCTTT,CASRGVGTENTEAFF
TRBD2,TRBJ2-5,.,TRBV30,TGTGCCTGGTCAACTAGCGGGAGATTGTCGTGGCGAGAGACCCAGTACTTC,CAWSTSGRLSWRETQYF
.,TRBJ1-1,many,TRBV27,TGTGCCAGCAGCCCATTATCCAGGGATATGGGCACTGAAGCTTTCTTT,CASSPLSRDMGTEAFF
TRBD1,TRBJ1-2,.,TRBV5-4,TGTGCCAGCAGCCCCCCGGGACAGTCACACTATGGCTACACCTTC,CASSPPGQSHYGYTF
.,TRBJ2-7,few,TRBV10-3,TGTGCCATCAGTGGCCCCGACGAGCCTCTCTACGAGCAGTACTTC,CAISGPDEPLYEQYF
TRBD1,TRBJ1-6,.,TRBV19,TGTGCCAGTAGCGGACCTGGACAGGGGGGAAATTCACCCCTCCACTTT,CASSGPGQGGNSPLHF
TRBD2,TRBJ2-3,many,TRBV3-1,TGTGCCAGCAGCCAAGATCTAGCGGAACGGTCAGATACGCAGTATTTT,CASSQDLAERSDTQYF
.,TRBJ2-3,.,TRBV7-9,TGTGCCAGCAGCTTAACGCTTGGGACAGATACGCAGTATTTT,CASSLTLGTDTQYF
.,TRBJ2-7,.,TRBV19,TGTGCCAGTAGTATTAAGGCTAGGCTCTACGAGCAGTACTTC,CASSIKARLYEQYF
.,TRBJ1-2,many,TRBV2,TGTGCCAGCGGCGGCGGAGGGACTAACTATGGCTACACCTTC,CASGGGGTNYGYTF
TRBD1,TRBJ2-5,many,TRBV7-2,TGTGCCAGCAGACAAAACAGGGGTTGGGGGACCCAGTACTTC,CASRQNRGWGTQYF
.,TRBJ1-6,.,TRBV7-2,TGTGCCAGCAGCTTAGTGATGCGTGAGTCACCCCTCCACTTT,CASSLVMRESPLHF
.,TRBJ1-4,few,TRBV20-1,TGCAGTGCGAGATTGGGGGGAAATACTAATGAAAAACTGTTTTTT,CSARLGGNTNEKLFF
.,TRBJ2-2,few,TRBV6-1,TGTGCCAGCGAAGGCTATACGAACACCGGGGAGCTGTTTTTT,CASEGYTNTGELFF
.,TRBJ1-1,.,TRBV19,TGTGCCAGTAGCCCTCAAGCGAGGGGGAACACTGAAGCTTTCTTT,CASSPQARGNTEAFF
TRBD1,TRBJ2-7,few,TRBV29-1,TGCAGCGCCGTAACAGGGGTCTACGAGCAGTACTTC,CSAVTGVYEQYF
.,TRBJ1-6,many,TRBV6-6,TGTGCCAGCAGTTACCCTAAAGGGCGGTCCTATAATTCACCCCTCCACTTT,CASSYPKGRSYNSPLHF
.,TRBJ2-2,many,TRBV6-2/TRBV6-3,TGTGCCAGCAGTTACTCGAGTAGCGCCCCATCCACCGGGGAGCTGTTTTTT,CASSYSSSAPSTGELFF
.,TRBJ2-3,.,TRBV6-1,TGTGCCAGCAAATACGGGATGGGTGGCACCGATACGCAGTATTTT,CASKYGMGGTDTQYF
TRBD1,TRBJ2-7,few,TRBV20-1,TGCAGTGCGGAGGACAGGGCTTCCTACGAGCAGTACTTC,CSAEDRASYEQYF
.,TRBJ2-1,many,TRBV7-9,TGTGCCAGCAGTGGAACTAGGGGGTCGGATGAGCAGTTCTTC,CASSGTRGSDEQFF
.,TRBJ1-5,many,TRBV7-2,TGTGCCAGCAGCCCCCACCCTCGGGGGGCAAGCAATCAGCCCCAGCATTTT,CASSPHPRGASNQPQHF
.,TRBJ1-4,.,TRBV2,TGTGCCAGCAGTGAAGTTGTCGGGGGCCGGAATGAAAAACTGTTTTTT,CASSEVVGGRNEKLFF
.,TRBJ2-7,.,TRBV4-1,TGCGCCAGCAGCCAAGAATTAGGTCAACCCGGAGGGAAATCCTACGAGCAGTACTTC,CASSQELGQPGGKSYEQYF
.,TRBJ1-1,many,TRBV7-9,TGTGCCAGCAGCTTAGTACACAGTTGGGACACTGAAGCTTTCTTT,CASSLVHSWDTEAFF
TRBD2,TRBJ2-1,.,TRBV6-1,TGTGCCAGCACCTATAGCGGGAGCTCCTACAATGAGCAGTTCTTC,CASTYSGSSYNEQFF
TRBD2,TRBJ2-7,.,TRBV5-1,TGCGCCAGCACCCGAGGCGGGAGTGGCTACGAGCAGTACTTC,CASTRGGSGYEQYF
.,TRBJ1-5,.,TRBV28,TGTGCCAGCAGTTTAGGGAGACCTCAGAGCAGCAATCAGCCCCAGCATTTT,CASSLGRPQSSNQPQHF
TRBD2,TRBJ2-4,many,TRBV28,TGTGCCAGCAGCCTAGCGGGAGGGCGCAAAAACATTCAGTACTTC,CASSLAGGRKNIQYF
TRBD2,TRBJ2-1,many,TRBV2,TGTGCCAGCAGTGAAAGAAGGACTAGCGGGAGCCTCAACAATGAGCAGTTCTTC,CASSERRTSGSLNNEQFF
.,TRBJ2-2,few,TRBV7-9,TGTGCCAGCAGCTTCAGTTTGGGGGGAAACACCGGGGAGCTGTTTTTT,CASSFSLGGNTGELFF
TRBD2,TRBJ2-3,few,TRBV5-4,TGTGCCAGCAGCCGCAAAGCGGGAGCAGATACGCAGTATTTT,CASSRKAGADTQYF
.,TRBJ1-4,few,TRBV5-1,TGCGCCAGCAGCTTTTCTTCCCTTAATGAAAAACTGTTTTTT,CASSFSSLNEKLFF
.,TRBJ2-7,.,TRBV27,TGTGCCAGCAGTTTATCAGGACCCCTCGGGCCCTACGAGCAGTACTTC,CASSLSGPLGPYEQYF
.,TRBJ2-7,many,TRBV7-8,TGTGCCAGCAGCGGATGGGACTTCTCCTACGAGCAGTACTTC,CASSGWDFSYEQYF
TRBD1,TRBJ2-7,many,TRBV28,TGTGCCAGCAGTTTCGGGACAGGGCCCGAGCAGTACTTC,CASSFGTGPEQYF
.,TRBJ2-1,many,TRBV18,TGTGCCAGCTCACCCTTGACAACCTACAATGAGCAGTTCTTC,CASSPLTTYNEQFF
.,TRBJ2-7,.,TRBV2,TGTGCCAGCAGTGAAGACGGGATTTACACCTACGAGCAGTACTTC,CASSEDGIYTYEQYF
.,TRBJ2-7,.,TRBV14,TGTGCCAGCAGCTGGGACAGCCGGGGGGAGCAGTACTTC,CASSWDSRGEQYF
TRBD2,TRBJ2-7,few,TRBV5-1,TGCGCCAGCAGCTTGACAGAGCTAGCGGGAGGCGAGCAGTACTTC,CASSLTELAGGEQYF
.,TRBJ1-2,many,TRBV15,TGTGCCACCAGCAGAGACAGGGAGACAGGCTACACCTTC,CATSRDRETGYTF
.,TRBJ2-1,few,TRBV20-1,TGCAGTGCTAGCGAGGTCTCCTACAATGAGCAGTTCTTC,CSASEVSYNEQFF
TRBD1,TRBJ1-2,many,TRBV11-3,TGTGCCAGCAGCTCCCAAGACAGGGAACATAATGGCTACACCTTC,CASSSQDREHNGYTF
.,TRBJ1-2,many,TRBV3-1,TGTGCCAGCAGCCCCGGTAGAGGCGTTGGCTACACCTTC,CASSPGRGVGYTF
TRBD2,TRBJ2-5,.,TRBV18,TGTGCCAGCTCATGGACTAGCGGGTCCCTAGAGACCCAGTACTTC,CASSWTSGSLETQYF
.,TRBJ2-1,many,TRBV2,TGTGCCAGCAGTCCGACCTCCAGTTCCCGGAGCGATGAGCAGTTCTTC,CASSPTSSSRSDEQFF
TRBD1,TRBJ1-5,.,TRBV19,TGTGCCGCCTCCGGGACAGGGGAACAGCCCCAGCATTTT,CAASGTGEQPQHF
.,TRBJ2-3,.,TRBV6-2/TRBV6-3,TGTGCCAGCAGTTCCAAGACCCACGCTAGCACAGATACGCAGTATTTT,CASSSKTHASTDTQYF
.,TRBJ1-1,many,TRBV12-3/TRBV12-4,TGTGCCAGCAGTTCCCTCTCCGGAGAAGCTTTCTTT,CASSSLSGEAFF
.,TRBJ2-5,many,TRBV6-1,TGTGCCAGCAGTGAGGTGGGAGAGACCCAGTACTTC,CASSEVGETQYF
TRBD1,TRBJ1-3,.,TRBV28,TGTGCCAGCAGTTCAACAACACCGGGACAGGGGGGTTCCTCTGGAAACATCATATATTTT,CASSSTTPGQGGSSGNIIYF